Presented here are 3 T cell receptor beta chains from one specimen sequenced in a study of T cell responses to AZD1222 COVID-19 vaccine. Assay: immunoSEQ multiplex PCR; the TCRdb copy retains only in-frame clones and omits some. The table lists 110,000 to 150,000 clones, over 85% of them singletons. The material was peripheral blood, obtained on day 0 of AZD1222 vaccination. Every receptor here comes from an adult in good health.

This clone appeared once. This chain joins TRBV4-1 and TRBJ1-4; perhaps TRBD1 as D (5 bases). Germline CDR1 and CDR2: MGHRA and YSYEKL. The length of the CDR3 is 13 residues. Between the trimmed V and J ends, which lost 3 bases and 8 bases, there was a span of 10 bases. The CDR3 nucleotides are TGCGCCAGCAGCCAGGGGGTTGAGGAAAAACTGTTTTTT. As protein: CASSQGVEEKLFF.

The chain recombines TRBV21-1 with TRBJ1-2; the table's D call, TRBD1, was not checked against the DNA. TRBV21-1 is described as a pseudogene. The CDR3 sequence is 15 residues long. CDR3 residues: CASSKGDRTNYGYTF. The CDR3 nucleotides read TGTGCCAGCAGCAAAGGGGACAGGACTAACTATGGCTACACCTTC.

The genes are TRBV28 and TRBJ1-5; 7 bases align to TRBD1. Germline CDR1 MDHEN, CDR2 SYDVKM. The CDR3 sequence is 16 residues long. V lost 2 bases and J lost 4; bases outside the gene matches: 8. CDR3 in DNA: TGTGCCAGCAGTTTAGGGGCAGGGGGTTGGAATCAGCCCCAGCATTTT. Translation gives CASSLGAGGWNQPQHF.